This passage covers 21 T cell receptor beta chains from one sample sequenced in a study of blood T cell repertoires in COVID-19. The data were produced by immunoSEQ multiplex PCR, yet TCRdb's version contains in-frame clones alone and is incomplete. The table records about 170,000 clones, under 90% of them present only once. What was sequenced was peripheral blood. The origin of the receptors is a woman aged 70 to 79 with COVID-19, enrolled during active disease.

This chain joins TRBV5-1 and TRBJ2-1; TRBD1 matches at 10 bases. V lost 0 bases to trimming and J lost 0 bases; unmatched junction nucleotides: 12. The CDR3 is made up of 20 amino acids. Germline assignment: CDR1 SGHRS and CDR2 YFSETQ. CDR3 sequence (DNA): TGCGCCAGCAGCTTGGAAACGGCGACAGGGGGCCTTAGCTCCTACAATGAGCAGTTCTTC. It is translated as CASSLETATGGLSSYNEQFF.

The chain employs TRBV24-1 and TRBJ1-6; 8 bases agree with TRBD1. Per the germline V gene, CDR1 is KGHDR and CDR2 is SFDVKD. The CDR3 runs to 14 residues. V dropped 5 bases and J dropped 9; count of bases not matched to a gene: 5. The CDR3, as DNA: TGTGCCACCAGTGCCGCAGGGGGCAGTTCACCCCTCCACTTT. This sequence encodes CATSAAGGSSPLHF.

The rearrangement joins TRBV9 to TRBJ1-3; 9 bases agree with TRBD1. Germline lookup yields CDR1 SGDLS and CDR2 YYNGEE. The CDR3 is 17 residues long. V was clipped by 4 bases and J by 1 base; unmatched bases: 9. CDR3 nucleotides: TGTGCCAGCAGCTCAGCGGGACAGGGAAAGTCTGGAAACACCATATATTTT. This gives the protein CASSSAGQGKSGNTIYF.

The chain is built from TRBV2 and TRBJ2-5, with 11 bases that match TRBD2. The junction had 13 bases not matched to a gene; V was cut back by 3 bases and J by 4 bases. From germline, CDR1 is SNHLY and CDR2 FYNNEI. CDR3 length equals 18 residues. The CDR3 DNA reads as TGTGCCAGCAGTGATCTTCACGAACTAGCGGGGGTTGCAGAGACCCAGTACTTC. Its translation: CASSDLHELAGVAETQYF.

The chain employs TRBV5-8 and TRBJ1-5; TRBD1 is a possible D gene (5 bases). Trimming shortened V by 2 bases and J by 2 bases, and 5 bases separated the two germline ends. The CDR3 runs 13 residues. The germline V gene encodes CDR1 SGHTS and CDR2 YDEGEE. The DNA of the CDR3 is TGTGCCAGCAGCTTCAGGGGCAATCAGCCCCAGCATTTT. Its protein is CASSFRGNQPQHF.

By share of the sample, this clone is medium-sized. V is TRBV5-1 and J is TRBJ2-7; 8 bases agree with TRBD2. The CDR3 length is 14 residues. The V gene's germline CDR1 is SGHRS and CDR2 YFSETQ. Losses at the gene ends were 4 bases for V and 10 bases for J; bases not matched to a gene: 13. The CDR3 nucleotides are TGCGCCAGCAGCCAGGGGACTAGAATTCAGGACCAGTACTTC. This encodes CASSQGTRIQDQYF.

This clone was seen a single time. CDR3 sequence (DNA): TGTGCCAGCAGTTCAGGGGGCGATTACGAGCAGTACGTC. Its translation is CASSSGGDYEQYV. The chain employs TRBV2 and TRBJ2-7; TRBD1 matches at 8 bases. Germline V lookup: CDR1 SNHLY, CDR2 FYNNEI. The CDR3 loop spans 13 amino acids. V shed 5 bases and J 4 bases; nucleotides not matched to a gene: 4.

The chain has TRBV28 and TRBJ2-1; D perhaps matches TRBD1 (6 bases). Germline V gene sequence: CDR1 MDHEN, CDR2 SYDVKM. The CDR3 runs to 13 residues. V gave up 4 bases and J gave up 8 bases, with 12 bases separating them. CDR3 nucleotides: TGTGCCAGCAGTTCGACAGGTCGGGATGAGCAGTTCTTC. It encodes CASSSTGRDEQFF.

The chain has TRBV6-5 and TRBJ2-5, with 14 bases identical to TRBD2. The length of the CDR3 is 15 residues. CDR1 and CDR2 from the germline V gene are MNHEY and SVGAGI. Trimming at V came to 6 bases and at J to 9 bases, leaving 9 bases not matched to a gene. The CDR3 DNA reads TGTGCCAGCAGCCCGACTAGCGGGGGGGTAGCGCCCCAGTACTTC. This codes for CASSPTSGGVAPQYF.

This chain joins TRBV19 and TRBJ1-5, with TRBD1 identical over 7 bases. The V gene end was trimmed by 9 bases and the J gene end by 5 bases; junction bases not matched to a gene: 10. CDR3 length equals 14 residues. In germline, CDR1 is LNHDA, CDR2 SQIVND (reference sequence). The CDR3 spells CASPRQGKDQPQHF. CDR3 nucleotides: TGTGCCAGCCCAAGACAGGGCAAGGATCAGCCCCAGCATTTT.

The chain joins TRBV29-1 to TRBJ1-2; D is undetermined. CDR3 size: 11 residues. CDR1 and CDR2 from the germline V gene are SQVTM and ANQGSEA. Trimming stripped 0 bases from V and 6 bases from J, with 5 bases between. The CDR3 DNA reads TGCAGCGTTGAAGATCTCGATGGCTACACCTTC. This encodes CSVEDLDGYTF.

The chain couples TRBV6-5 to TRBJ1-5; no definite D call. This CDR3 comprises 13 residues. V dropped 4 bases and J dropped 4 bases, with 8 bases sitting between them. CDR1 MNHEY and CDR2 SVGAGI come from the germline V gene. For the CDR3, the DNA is TGTGCCAGCAGTTTTGGAGCTAATCAGCCCCAGCATTTT. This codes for CASSFGANQPQHF.

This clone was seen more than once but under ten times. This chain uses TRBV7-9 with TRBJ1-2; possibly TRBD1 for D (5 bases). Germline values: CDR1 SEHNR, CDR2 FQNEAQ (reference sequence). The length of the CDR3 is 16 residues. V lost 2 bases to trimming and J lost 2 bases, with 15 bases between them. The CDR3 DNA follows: TGTGCCAGCAGCTTATGGAGAAGGGGAGGGAACTATGGCTACACCTTC. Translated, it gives CASSLWRRGGNYGYTF.

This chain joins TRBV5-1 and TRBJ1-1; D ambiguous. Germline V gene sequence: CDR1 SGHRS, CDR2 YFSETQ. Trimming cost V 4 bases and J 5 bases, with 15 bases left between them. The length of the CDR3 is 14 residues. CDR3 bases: TGCGCCAGCAGCATAGTGACGCCGGGGACTGAAGCTTTCTTT. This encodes CASSIVTPGTEAFF.

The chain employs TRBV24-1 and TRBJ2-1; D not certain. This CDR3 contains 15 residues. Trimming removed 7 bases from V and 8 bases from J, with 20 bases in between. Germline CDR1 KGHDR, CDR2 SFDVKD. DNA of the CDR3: TGTGCCACCAGCGAGAGTATTCCCCCCCGCGATGAGCAGTTCTTC. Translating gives CATSESIPPRDEQFF.

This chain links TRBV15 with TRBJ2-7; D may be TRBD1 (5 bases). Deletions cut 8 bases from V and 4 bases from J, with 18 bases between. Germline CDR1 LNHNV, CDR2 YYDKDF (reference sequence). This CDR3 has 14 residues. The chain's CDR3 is CATQKKGRGYEQYF. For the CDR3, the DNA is TGTGCCACCCAGAAAAAGGGTAGGGGATACGAGCAGTACTTC.

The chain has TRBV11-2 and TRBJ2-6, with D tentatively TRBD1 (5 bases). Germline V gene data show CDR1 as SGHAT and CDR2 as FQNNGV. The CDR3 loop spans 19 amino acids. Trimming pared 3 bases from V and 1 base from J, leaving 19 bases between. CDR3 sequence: CASSFERGAVTSGANVLTF. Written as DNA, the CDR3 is TGTGCCAGCAGCTTTGAAAGGGGCGCAGTGACTTCTGGGGCCAACGTCCTGACTTTC. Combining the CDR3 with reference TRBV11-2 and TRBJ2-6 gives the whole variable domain EAGVAQSPRYKIIEKRQSVAFWCNPISGHATLYWYQQILGQGPKLLIQFQNNGVVDDSQLPKDRFSAERLKGVDSTLKIQPAKLEDSAVYLCASSFERGAVTSGANVLTFGAGSRLTVL.

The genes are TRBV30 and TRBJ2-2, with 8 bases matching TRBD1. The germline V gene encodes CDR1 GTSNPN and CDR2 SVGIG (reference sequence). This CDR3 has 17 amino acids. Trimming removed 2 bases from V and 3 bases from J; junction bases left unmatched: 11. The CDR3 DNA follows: TGTGCCTGGAGTTTCACTCCAGGGGGCTCTTACACCGGGGAGCTGTTTTTT. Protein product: CAWSFTPGGSYTGELFF. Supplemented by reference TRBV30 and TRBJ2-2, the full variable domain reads SQTIHQWPATLVQPVGSPLSLECTVEGTSNPNLYWYRQAAGRGLQLLFYSVGIGQISSEVPQNLSASRPQDRQFILSSKKLLLSDSGFYLCAWSFTPGGSYTGELFFGEGSRLTVL.

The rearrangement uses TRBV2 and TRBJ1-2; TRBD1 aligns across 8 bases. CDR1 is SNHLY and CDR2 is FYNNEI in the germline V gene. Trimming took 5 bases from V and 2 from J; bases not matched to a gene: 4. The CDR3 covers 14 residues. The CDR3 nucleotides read TGTGCCAGCAGTAGACAGGGGACCAACTATGGCTACACCTTC. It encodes CASSRQGTNYGYTF.

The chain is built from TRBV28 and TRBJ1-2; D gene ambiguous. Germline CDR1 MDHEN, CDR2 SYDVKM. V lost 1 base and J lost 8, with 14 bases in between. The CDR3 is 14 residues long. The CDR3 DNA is TGTGCCAGCAGTTTATCCCCGCCCCTGCGGGGCTACACCTTC. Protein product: CASSLSPPLRGYTF.

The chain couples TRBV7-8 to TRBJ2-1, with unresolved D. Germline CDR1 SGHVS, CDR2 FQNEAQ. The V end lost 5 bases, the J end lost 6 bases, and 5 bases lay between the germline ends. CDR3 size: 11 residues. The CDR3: CASSPVNEQFF. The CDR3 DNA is TGTGCCAGCAGCCCCGTCAATGAGCAGTTCTTC.